This T cell receptor beta chain was sequenced during a study of memory CD4+ T cells and cytomegalovirus serostatus. Study context: This sample comes from healthy Belgian adults, about nine CMV seropositive, approximately 24 seronegative.

This clone was counted a single time. Profiled with immunoSEQ multiplex PCR; TCRdb holds only in-frame clones, not every one. The table lists about 54,000 clones, 70% to 75% of them singletons, with over 2% in the top ten. The sort gate was single viable CD3+CD4+CD8-CD45RO+ cells for memory CD4+ T cells. Serum IgG to CMV pp150, pp28, p38 and p52 defined serostatus. Germline V gene sequence: CDR1 MDHEN, CDR2 SYDVKM. V was pared by 6 bases and J by 0 bases, with 1 base of the junction left unmatched. There are 15 residues in the CDR3. The V gene is TRBV28, the J gene TRBJ2-6, with 8 positions matching TRBD2. This sequence was found in an adult in good health and CMV-seropositive. Sample: memory CD4+ T cells from blood. The CDR3 DNA is TGTGCCAGCAGAGGGACTAGCTCTGGGGCCAACGTCCTGACTTTC. This codes for CASRGTSSGANVLTF.